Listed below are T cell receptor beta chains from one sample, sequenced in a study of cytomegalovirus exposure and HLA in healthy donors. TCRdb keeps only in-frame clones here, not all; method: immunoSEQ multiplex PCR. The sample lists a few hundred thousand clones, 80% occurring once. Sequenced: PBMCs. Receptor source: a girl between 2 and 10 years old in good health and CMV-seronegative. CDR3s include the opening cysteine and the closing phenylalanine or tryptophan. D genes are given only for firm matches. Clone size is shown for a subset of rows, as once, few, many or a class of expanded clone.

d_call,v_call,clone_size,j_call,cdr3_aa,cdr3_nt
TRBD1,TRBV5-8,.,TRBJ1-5,CASTYRDRQGGQPQHF,TGTGCCAGCACCTATCGAGATAGACAGGGCGGCCAGCCCCAGCATTTT
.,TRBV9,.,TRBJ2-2,CASSEETPRRLPGELFF,TGTGCCAGCAGCGAAGAGACGCCACGCCGACTGCCCGGGGAGCTGTTTTTT
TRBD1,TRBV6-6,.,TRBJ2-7,CASRAGTGAYEQYF,TGTGCCAGCAGGGCCGGGACAGGAGCCTACGAGCAGTACTTC
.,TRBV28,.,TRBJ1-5,CASIRDSNQPQHF,TGTGCCAGCATCAGGGATAGCAATCAGCCCCAGCATTTT
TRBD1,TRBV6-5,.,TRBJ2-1,CASRQGTGRYNEQFF,TGTGCCAGCAGACAGGGGACAGGCCGATACAATGAGCAGTTCTTC
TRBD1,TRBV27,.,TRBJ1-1,CASSGTGGYPEAFF,TGTGCCAGCAGCGGGACAGGGGGATATCCTGAAGCTTTCTTT
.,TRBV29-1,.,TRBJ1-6,CSVSSSYNSPLHF,TGCAGCGTCTCGAGCTCCTATAATTCACCCCTCCACTTT
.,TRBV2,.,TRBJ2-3,CASSSGWNTDTQYF,TGTGCCAGCAGTTCCGGGTGGAACACAGATACGCAGTATTTT
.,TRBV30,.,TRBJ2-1,CAWSGQRSSYNEQFF,TGTGCCTGGAGTGGACAGAGAAGCTCCTACAATGAGCAGTTCTTC
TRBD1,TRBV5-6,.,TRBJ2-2,CASHILGTAYTGELFF,TGTGCCAGCCACATCCTGGGGACAGCATACACCGGGGAGCTGTTTTTT
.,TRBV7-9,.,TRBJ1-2,CASSYAGSDYGYTF,TGTGCCAGCAGCTACGCAGGGTCGGACTATGGCTACACCTTC
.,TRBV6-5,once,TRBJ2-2,CASSYSSGIGELFF,TGTGCCAGCAGTTACTCGAGCGGTATAGGGGAGCTGTTTTTT
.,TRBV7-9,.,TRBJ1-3,CASSLDYLGGTIYF,TGTGCCAGCAGCCTAGATTACTTGGGGGGAACCATATATTTT
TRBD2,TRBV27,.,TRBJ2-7,CASSLDPGGAYEQYF,TGTGCCAGCAGTTTAGATCCGGGGGGGGCCTACGAGCAGTACTTC
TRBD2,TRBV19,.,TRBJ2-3,CASKRRGASGTLPDTQYF,TGTGCCAGTAAAAGGAGAGGGGCTAGCGGGACCCTCCCAGATACGCAGTATTTT
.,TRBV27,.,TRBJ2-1,CASSFNRFDEQFF,TGTGCCAGCAGTTTCAACAGGTTCGATGAGCAGTTCTTC
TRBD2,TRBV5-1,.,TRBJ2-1,CASSLLASGIYNEQFF,TGCGCCAGCAGCTTGTTGGCTAGCGGAATCTACAATGAGCAGTTCTTC
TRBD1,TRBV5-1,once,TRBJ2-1,CASSRQGPNEQFF,TGCGCCAGCAGCAGACAGGGCCCCAATGAGCAGTTCTTC
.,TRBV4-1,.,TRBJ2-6,CASSQAGPGVLTF,TGCGCCAGCAGCCAAGCAGGGCCCGGCGTCCTGACTTTC
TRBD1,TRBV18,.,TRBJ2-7,CASSSGQSYEQYF,TGTGCCAGCTCATCGGGACAGAGCTACGAGCAGTACTTC
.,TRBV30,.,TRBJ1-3,CAWSGNSGNTIYF,TGTGCCTGGAGCGGGAACTCTGGAAACACCATATATTTT
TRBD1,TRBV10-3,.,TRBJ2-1,CATESRITGGSYNEQFF,TGTGCCACCGAGAGCCGAATCACAGGGGGCTCCTACAATGAGCAGTTCTTC
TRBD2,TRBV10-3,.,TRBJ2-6,CAISESLLAGVASGANVLTF,TGTGCCATCAGTGAGTCGTTGCTAGCGGGAGTTGCCTCTGGGGCCAACGTCCTGACTTTC
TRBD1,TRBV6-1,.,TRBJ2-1,CASVGQGNEQFF,TGTGCCAGCGTGGGACAGGGCAATGAGCAGTTCTTC
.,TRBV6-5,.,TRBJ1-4,CASSYSRGNDLFF,TGTGCCAGCAGTTACTCGAGGGGGAATGATCTGTTTTTT
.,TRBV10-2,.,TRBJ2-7,CASSEFRDWQYEQYF,TGCGCCAGCAGTGAGTTTCGGGACTGGCAATACGAGCAGTACTTC
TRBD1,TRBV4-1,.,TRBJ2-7,CASSQVRDSSYEQYF,TGCGCCAGCAGCCAAGTCCGGGACAGTTCCTACGAGCAGTACTTC
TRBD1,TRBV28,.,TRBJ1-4,CASSLTGRGLTTNEKLFF,TGTGCCAGCAGTTTGACAGGGCGAGGACTCACAACTAATGAAAAACTGTTTTTT
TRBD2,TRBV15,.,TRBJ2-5,CATSSPGAGGRNRETQYF,TGTGCCACCAGCAGCCCCGGAGCGGGAGGGAGGAATAGGGAGACCCAGTACTTC
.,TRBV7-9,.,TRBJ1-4,CASSGQLFNEKLFF,TGTGCCAGCAGCGGACAGCTCTTTAATGAAAAACTGTTTTTT
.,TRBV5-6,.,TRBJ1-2,CASSLISGEVYGYTF,TGTGCCAGCAGCTTGATCTCCGGAGAGGTCTATGGCTACACCTTC
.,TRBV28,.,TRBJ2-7,CASSGQVSYEQYF,TGTGCCAGCAGCGGTCAGGTATCCTACGAGCAGTACTTC
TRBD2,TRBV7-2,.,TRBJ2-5,CASSLALAGGQETQYF,TGTGCCAGCAGCTTAGCGCTGGCGGGGGGGCAAGAGACCCAGTACTTC
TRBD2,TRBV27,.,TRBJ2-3,CASSFLRTSGDGLVDTQYF,TGTGCCAGCAGTTTTCTACGGACTAGCGGGGACGGGTTGGTGGATACGCAGTATTTT
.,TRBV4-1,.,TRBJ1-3,CASSQFWGAGNTIYF,TGCGCCAGCAGCCAATTCTGGGGCGCTGGAAACACCATATATTTT
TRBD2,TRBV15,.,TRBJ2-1,CATSSLGTSGSYNEQFF,TGTGCCACCAGCTCTCTCGGAACTAGCGGGAGTTATAATGAGCAGTTCTTC
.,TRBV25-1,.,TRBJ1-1,CASSEYKRGEAFF,TGTGCCAGCAGTGAATATAAGCGGGGTGAAGCTTTCTTT
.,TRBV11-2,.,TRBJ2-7,CASSLEATYGEQYF,TGTGCCAGCAGCTTAGAAGCGACCTACGGGGAGCAGTACTTC
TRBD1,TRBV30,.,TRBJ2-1,CAWSVKGAHEQFF,TGTGCCTGGAGTGTTAAGGGGGCGCATGAGCAGTTCTTC
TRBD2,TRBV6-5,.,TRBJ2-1,CASSASGSEQFF,TGTGCCAGCAGTGCTAGCGGGAGTGAGCAGTTCTTC
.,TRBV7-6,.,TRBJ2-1,CASSLGPSPNEQFF,TGTGCCAGCAGCTTAGGTCCGAGCCCAAATGAGCAGTTCTTC
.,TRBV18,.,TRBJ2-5,CASSPGLQETQYF,TGTGCCAGCTCACCTGGACTACAAGAGACCCAGTACTTC
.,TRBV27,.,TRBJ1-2,CASSLGPRGSGYTF,TGTGCCAGCAGTTTAGGGCCAAGGGGAAGTGGCTACACCTTC
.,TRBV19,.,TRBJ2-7,CASSPPRDIGYEQYF,TGTGCCAGTAGTCCACCCAGGGACATCGGTTACGAGCAGTACTTC
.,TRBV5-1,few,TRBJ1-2,CASSLGTEPNYGYTF,TGCGCCAGCAGCTTGGGGACAGAACCTAACTATGGCTACACCTTC
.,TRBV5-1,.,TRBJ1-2,CASSLAGLANYGYTF,TGCGCCAGCAGCCTCGCAGGCTTAGCTAACTATGGCTACACCTTC
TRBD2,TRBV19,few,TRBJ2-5,CASSAGSGLAGEETQYF,TGTGCCAGTAGTGCTGGATCGGGACTAGCGGGGGAAGAGACCCAGTACTTC
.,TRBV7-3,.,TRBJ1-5,CANRGGSNQPQHF,TGTGCCAACCGGGGGGGGAGCAATCAGCCCCAGCATTTT